This T cell receptor (beta chain) emerged from a study of cytotoxic CD8 clonotypes in ibrutinib-treated CLL. The repertoire was sequenced with immunoSEQ multiplex PCR; TCRdb's copy has only in-frame clones and lacks some. The data hold some 140,000 clones, with approximately 90% observed a single time. The trim removed 5 bases at V and 6 bases at J, leaving 20 bases unmatched. Per the germline V gene, CDR1 is MNHEY and CDR2 is SMNVEV (reference sequence). There are 19 residues in the CDR3. Sequencing was performed on PBMCs, taken after 12 months of ibrutinib treatment. This rearrangement joins TRBV27 to TRBJ2-2, with TRBD2 matching over 8 bases. This clonotype was obtained from a human donor with chronic lymphocytic leukemia. CDR3 DNA: TGTGCCAGCAGTCTGCGCCCACCTTATAGCGGGAAAGTAGCCGGGGAGCTGTTTTTT. Its protein product is CASSLRPPYSGKVAGELFF.